What follows is one TCR beta chain and its context. Its specificity is not known. The data are from a study of T cell responses to AZD1222 COVID-19 vaccine. The study's findings and limits: Repertoire collection took place solely once the T cell response had peaked. At study baseline, merely six AZD1222 recipients were seropositive. CD4 TCRs associated with vaccination spanned spike, dominating at 160-218 and 743-854.

The method was immunoSEQ multiplex PCR; TCRdb's version includes in-frame clones alone and lacks a portion of them. Among approximately 100,000 clones listed, about 90% were seen once. This CDR3 is 16 amino acids long. Germline values: CDR1 LGHNA, CDR2 YNFKEQ. V was trimmed by 0 bases and J by 5 bases, leaving 14 bases between them. The sequence was collected from an adult in good health. The sequencing here drew on peripheral blood, taken on day 0 of AZD1222 vaccination. This chain uses TRBV4-2 with TRBJ2-1; D is uncertain. The CDR3 sequence: CASSQEVATPHNEQFF. DNA of the CDR3: TGTGCCAGCAGCCAAGAAGTAGCCACTCCCCACAATGAGCAGTTCTTC.